The rows below give T cell receptor beta chains drawn from one sample of a study of blood T cell repertoires in COVID-19. TCRdb's copy holds only in-frame clones and misses some; the assay was immunoSEQ multiplex PCR. The table has about 200,000 clones, around 94% seen once. The sample taken for sequencing was peripheral blood. The receptors were sampled from a man aged 25-45 years with COVID-19, enrolled during active disease. Each CDR3 is given with its conserved first and last residue. The D gene is left open where the match is weak. Size tells how often a clone was seen (once, few, many) or the class of an expanded clone, and some rows leave it out.

TRBD2 TRBJ2-3 . TRBV5-1 CASSLLAGATDTQYF TGCGCCAGCAGCTTACTAGCGGGAGCAACAGATACGCAGTATTTT
TRBD1 TRBJ2-3 . TRBV19 CASSRRQGQADTQYF TGTGCCAGTAGTCGACGACAGGGGCAGGCAGATACGCAGTATTTT
. TRBJ2-5 . TRBV18 CASATGSQETQYF TGTGCCAGCGCCACAGGGTCCCAAGAGACCCAGTACTTC
TRBD2 TRBJ2-2 . TRBV15 CATSRASGGPLNTGELFF TGTGCCACCAGCAGAGCTAGCGGGGGGCCATTGAACACCGGGGAGCTGTTTTTT
. TRBJ2-7 few TRBV10-2 CASRTSGSSYEQYF TGCGCCAGCAGGACATCGGGGAGCTCCTACGAGCAGTACTTC
. TRBJ1-2 . TRBV5-4 CASSLEGLSNYGYTF TGTGCCAGCAGCTTGGAGGGGCTCTCTAACTATGGCTACACCTTC
. TRBJ1-4 . TRBV7-9 CASSLTGNEKLFF TGTGCCAGCAGTCTCACGGGGAATGAAAAACTGTTTTTT
. TRBJ1-4 once TRBV12-3/TRBV12-4 CASSFREGEKLFF TGTGCCAGCAGTTTTAGAGAGGGTGAAAAACTGTTTTTT
. TRBJ1-6 . TRBV6-5 CATGNTQPLHF TGTGCCACCGGGAACACTCAGCCCCTCCACTTT
. TRBJ1-6 . TRBV25-1 CASSAYVNSPLHF TGTGCCAGCAGTGCCTACGTAAATTCACCCCTCCACTTT
. TRBJ2-1 . TRBV19 CASSLEINNEQFF TGTGCCAGTAGTTTGGAGATAAACAATGAGCAGTTCTTC
TRBD1 TRBJ2-7 . TRBV2 CASTRKGAEHEQYF TGTGCCAGCACTAGAAAGGGGGCAGAACACGAGCAGTACTTC
TRBD2 TRBJ2-3 . TRBV7-3 CASSWSSGGGQDTQYF TGTGCCAGCAGCTGGTCTAGCGGGGGGGGTCAAGATACGCAGTATTTT
TRBD1 TRBJ1-1 once TRBV19 CASSTGQGRTEAFF TGTGCCAGTAGTACGGGACAGGGGAGAACTGAAGCTTTCTTT
. TRBJ1-1 . TRBV5-4 CASSLGGDSTEAFF TGTGCCAGCAGCTTGGGGGGGGATAGCACTGAAGCTTTCTTT
TRBD2 TRBJ2-1 . TRBV5-4 CASTGTSGGRYNEQFF TGTGCCAGCACCGGGACTAGCGGGGGTCGATACAATGAGCAGTTCTTC
TRBD2 TRBJ2-7 . TRBV3-1/TRBV3-2 CASSQDWEGEQYF TGTGCCAGCAGCCAAGATTGGGAGGGCGAGCAGTACTTC
TRBD1 TRBJ1-1 . TRBV3-1/TRBV3-2 CASSHVGEGAYTEAFF TGTGCCAGCAGCCACGTTGGTGAGGGGGCTTACACTGAAGCTTTCTTT
TRBD1 TRBJ2-3 . TRBV30 CAWSPWTGSTDTQYF TGTGCCTGGAGTCCCTGGACAGGGAGCACAGATACGCAGTATTTT
TRBD1 TRBJ1-3 . TRBV5-5 CASSLGRQGYETGNTIYF TGTGCCAGCAGCTTGGGGCGACAGGGGTATGAAACTGGAAACACCATATATTTT
. TRBJ2-7 . TRBV11-2 CASSLIGGAQQYF TGTGCCAGCAGCTTAATTGGCGGGGCTCAGCAGTACTTC
. TRBJ1-6 . TRBV28 CASSSPGSTSIGSPLHF TGTGCCAGCAGTTCACCGGGATCAACGTCCATAGGTTCACCCCTCCACTTT
. TRBJ2-2 . TRBV5-1 CASSLGRGSNTGELFF TGCGCCAGCAGCTTGGGTAGGGGTTCGAACACCGGGGAGCTGTTTTTT
. TRBJ1-5 . TRBV5-1 CASSLDPTVSNQPQHF TGCGCCAGCAGCTTGGATCCGACAGTTAGCAATCAGCCCCAGCATTTT
. TRBJ1-5 . TRBV2 CASMSDSNQPQHF TGTGCCAGCATGTCAGATAGCAATCAGCCCCAGCATTTT
. TRBJ1-1 . TRBV27 CASRSGTGDTEAFF TGTGCCAGCAGGTCCGGGACGGGGGACACTGAAGCTTTCTTT
. TRBJ1-1 . TRBV6-4 CASSQDSNTEAFF TGTGCCAGCAGCCAAGACTCGAACACTGAAGCTTTCTTT
. TRBJ2-3 . TRBV10-2 CASSVSTRPDTQYF TGCGCCAGCAGTGTTTCAACGAGGCCAGATACGCAGTATTTT
. TRBJ1-1 . TRBV5-1 CASSDRGQLGNTEAFF TGCGCCAGCAGCGACAGAGGACAGCTAGGGAACACTGAAGCTTTCTTT
TRBD1 TRBJ1-5 . TRBV20-1 CSASPGTGRDQPQHF TGCAGTGCTAGTCCCGGGACAGGGAGAGATCAGCCCCAGCATTTT